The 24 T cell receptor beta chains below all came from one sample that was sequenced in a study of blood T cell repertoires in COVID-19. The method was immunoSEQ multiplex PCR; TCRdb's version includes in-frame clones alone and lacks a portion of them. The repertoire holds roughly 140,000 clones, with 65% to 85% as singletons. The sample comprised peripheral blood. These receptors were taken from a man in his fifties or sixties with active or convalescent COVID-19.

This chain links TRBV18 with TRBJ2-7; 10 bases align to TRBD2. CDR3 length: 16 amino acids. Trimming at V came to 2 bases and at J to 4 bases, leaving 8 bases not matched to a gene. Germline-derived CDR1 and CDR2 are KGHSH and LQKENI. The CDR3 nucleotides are TGTGCCAGCTCACCAGACGGGGTAGCGGGAGGATACGAGCAGTACTTC. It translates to CASSPDGVAGGYEQYF.

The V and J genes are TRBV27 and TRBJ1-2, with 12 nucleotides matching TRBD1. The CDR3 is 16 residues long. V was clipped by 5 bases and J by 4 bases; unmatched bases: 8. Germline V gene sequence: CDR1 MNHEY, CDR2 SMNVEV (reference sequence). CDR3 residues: CASSIGTGGAGYGYTF. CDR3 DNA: TGTGCCAGCAGTATCGGGACAGGGGGCGCGGGCTATGGCTACACCTTC.

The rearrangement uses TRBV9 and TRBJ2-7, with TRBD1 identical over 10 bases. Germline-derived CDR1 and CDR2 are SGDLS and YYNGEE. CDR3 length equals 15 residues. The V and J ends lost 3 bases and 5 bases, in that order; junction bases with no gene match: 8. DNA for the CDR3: TGTGCCAGCAGCGCCTCCGGGACAGGGGTTGACGAGCAGTACTTC. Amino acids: CASSASGTGVDEQYF.

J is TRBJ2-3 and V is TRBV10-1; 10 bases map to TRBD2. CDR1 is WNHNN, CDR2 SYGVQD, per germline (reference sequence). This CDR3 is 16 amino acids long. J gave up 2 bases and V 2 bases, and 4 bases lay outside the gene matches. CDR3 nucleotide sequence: TGCGCCAGCAGTGAGCTAGCGGGAGTTACCACAGATACGCAGTATTTT. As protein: CASSELAGVTTDTQYF.

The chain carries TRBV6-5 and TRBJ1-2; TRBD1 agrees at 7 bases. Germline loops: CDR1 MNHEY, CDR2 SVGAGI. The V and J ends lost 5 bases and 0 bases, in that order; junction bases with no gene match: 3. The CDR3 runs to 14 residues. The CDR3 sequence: CASSIQGTNYGYTF. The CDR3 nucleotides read TGTGCCAGCAGTATACAGGGGACTAACTATGGCTACACCTTC.

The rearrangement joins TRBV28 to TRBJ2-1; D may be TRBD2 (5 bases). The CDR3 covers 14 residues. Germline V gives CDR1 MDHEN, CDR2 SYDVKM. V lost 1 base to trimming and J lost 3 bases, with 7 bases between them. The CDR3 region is CASSLSSGYNEQFF. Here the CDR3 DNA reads TGTGCCAGCAGTTTATCCAGCGGCTACAATGAGCAGTTCTTC.

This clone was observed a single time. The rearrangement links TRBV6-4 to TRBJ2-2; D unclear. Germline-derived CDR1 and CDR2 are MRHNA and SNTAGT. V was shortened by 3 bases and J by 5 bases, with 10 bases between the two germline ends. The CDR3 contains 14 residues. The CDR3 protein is CASSEAASTGELFF. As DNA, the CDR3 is TGTGCCAGCAGTGAGGCGGCCTCGACCGGGGAGCTGTTTTTT.

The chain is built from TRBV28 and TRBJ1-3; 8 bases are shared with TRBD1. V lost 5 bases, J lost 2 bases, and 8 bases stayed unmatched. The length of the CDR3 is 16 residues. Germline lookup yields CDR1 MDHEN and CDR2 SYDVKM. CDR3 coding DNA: TGTGCCAGCAGTCCGTACAGGGGGACCACTGGAAACACCATATATTTT. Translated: CASSPYRGTTGNTIYF.

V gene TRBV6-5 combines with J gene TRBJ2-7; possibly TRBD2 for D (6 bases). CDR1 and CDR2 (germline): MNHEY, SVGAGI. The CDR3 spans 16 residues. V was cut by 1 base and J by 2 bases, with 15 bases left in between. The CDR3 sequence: CASSYFSGGVPYEQYF. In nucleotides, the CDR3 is TGTGCCAGCAGTTACTTTTCCGGGGGAGTACCCTACGAGCAGTACTTC.

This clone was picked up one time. The CDR3 DNA follows: TGCAGCGTTGTGCCAGGCTTGGGAAACACCATATATTTT. Its translation is CSVVPGLGNTIYF. The chain links TRBV29-1 to TRBJ1-3; no clear D. CDR1 and CDR2 (germline): SQVTM, ANQGSEA. V was cut by 4 bases and J by 4 bases, with 11 bases left in between. The CDR3 contains 13 residues.

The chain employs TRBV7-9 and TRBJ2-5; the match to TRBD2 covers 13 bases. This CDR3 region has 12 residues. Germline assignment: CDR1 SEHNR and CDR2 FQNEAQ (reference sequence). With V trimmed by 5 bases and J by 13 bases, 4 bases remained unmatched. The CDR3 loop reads CASSRTSGSGYF. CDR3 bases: TGTGCCAGCAGCCGGACTAGCGGGAGTGGGTACTTC.

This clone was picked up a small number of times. Here the CDR3 reads CASSPWGPYEQYF. The CDR3 DNA reads as TGTGCCAGCAGCCCCTGGGGGCCCTACGAGCAGTACTTC. The V gene is TRBV11-2, the J gene TRBJ2-7; D perhaps matches TRBD1 (6 bases). The V end lost 5 bases, the J end lost 2 bases, and 10 bases lay between the germline ends. Per germline, CDR1 SGHAT and CDR2 FQNNGV. The CDR3 is 13 residues long.

The CDR3 DNA sequence: TGTGCCAGCAGTACCGGGACAGGGGGAATTAGCATTCAGTACTTC. Translated: CASSTGTGGISIQYF. The chain joins TRBV6-5 to TRBJ2-4, with 11 bases that match TRBD1. The V gene end was trimmed by 5 bases and the J gene end by 9 bases; junction bases not matched to a gene: 9. The length of the CDR3 is 15 residues. CDR1 and CDR2 from the germline V gene are MNHEY and SVGAGI.

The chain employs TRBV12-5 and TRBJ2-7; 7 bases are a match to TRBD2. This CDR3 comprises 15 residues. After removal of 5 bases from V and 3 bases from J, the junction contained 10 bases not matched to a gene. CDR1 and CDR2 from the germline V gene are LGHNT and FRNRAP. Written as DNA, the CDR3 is TGTGCTAGTGGTCGGGGGGATCCAGAGTGCTACGAGCAGTACTTC. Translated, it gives CASGRGDPECYEQYF.

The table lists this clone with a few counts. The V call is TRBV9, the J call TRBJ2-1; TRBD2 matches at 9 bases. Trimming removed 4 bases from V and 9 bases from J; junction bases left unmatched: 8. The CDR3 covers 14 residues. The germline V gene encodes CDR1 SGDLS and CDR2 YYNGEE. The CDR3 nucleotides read TGTGCCAGCAGCATTGGGACTAGCATCACTGAGCAGTTCTTC. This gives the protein CASSIGTSITEQFF. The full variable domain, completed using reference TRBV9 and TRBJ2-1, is DSGVTQTPKHLITATGQRVTLRCSPRSGDLSVYWYQQSLDQGLQFLIQYYNGEERAKGNILERFSAQQFPDLHSELNLSSLELGDSALYFCASSIGTSITEQFFGPGTRLTVL.

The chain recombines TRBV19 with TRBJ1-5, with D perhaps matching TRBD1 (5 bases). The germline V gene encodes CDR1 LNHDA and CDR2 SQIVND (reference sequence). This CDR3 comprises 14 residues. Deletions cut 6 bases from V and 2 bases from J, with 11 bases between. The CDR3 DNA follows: TGTGCCAGTAGCGGGGCGGGGGGCAATCAGCCCCAGCATTTT. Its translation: CASSGAGGNQPQHF.

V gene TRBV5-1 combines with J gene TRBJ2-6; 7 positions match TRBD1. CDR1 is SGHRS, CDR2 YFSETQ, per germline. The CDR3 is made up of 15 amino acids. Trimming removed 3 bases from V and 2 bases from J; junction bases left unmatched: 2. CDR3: CASSYTGAGANVLTF. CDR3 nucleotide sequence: TGCGCCAGCAGCTATACAGGGGCTGGGGCCAACGTCCTGACTTTC.

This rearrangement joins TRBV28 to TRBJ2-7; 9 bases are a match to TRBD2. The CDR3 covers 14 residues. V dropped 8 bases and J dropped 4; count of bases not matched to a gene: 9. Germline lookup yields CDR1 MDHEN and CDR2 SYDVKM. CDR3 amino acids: CASGVRTSGYEQYF. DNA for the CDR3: TGTGCCAGCGGAGTTCGAACTAGCGGGTACGAGCAGTACTTC.

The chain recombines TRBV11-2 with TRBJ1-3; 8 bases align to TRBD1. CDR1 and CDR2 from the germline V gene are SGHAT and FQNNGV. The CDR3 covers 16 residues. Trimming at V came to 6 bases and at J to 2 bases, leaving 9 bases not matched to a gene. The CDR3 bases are TGTGCCAGCAGTCGTCTCAGGGGGCGAACTGGAAACACCATATATTTT. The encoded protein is CASSRLRGRTGNTIYF. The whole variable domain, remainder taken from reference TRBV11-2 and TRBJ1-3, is EAGVAQSPRYKIIEKRQSVAFWCNPISGHATLYWYQQILGQGPKLLIQFQNNGVVDDSQLPKDRFSAERLKGVDSTLKIQPAKLEDSAVYLCASSRLRGRTGNTIYFGEGSWLTVV.

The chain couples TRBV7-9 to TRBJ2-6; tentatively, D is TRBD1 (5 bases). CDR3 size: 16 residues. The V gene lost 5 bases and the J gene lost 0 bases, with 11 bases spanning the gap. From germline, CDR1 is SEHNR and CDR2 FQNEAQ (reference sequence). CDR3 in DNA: TGTGCCAGCAGCCCCCTCACAGGCTCTGGGGCCAACGTCCTGACTTTC. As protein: CASSPLTGSGANVLTF. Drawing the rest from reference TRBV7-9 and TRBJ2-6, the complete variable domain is DTGVSQNPRHKITKRGQNVTFRCDPISEHNRLYWYRQTLGQGPEFLTYFQNEAQLEKSRLLSDRFSAERPKGSFSTLEIQRTEQGDSAMYLCASSPLTGSGANVLTFGAGSRLTVL.

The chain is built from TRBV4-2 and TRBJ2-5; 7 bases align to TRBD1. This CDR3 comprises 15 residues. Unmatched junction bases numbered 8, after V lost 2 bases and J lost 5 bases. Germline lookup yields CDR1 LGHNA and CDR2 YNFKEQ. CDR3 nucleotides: TGTGCCAGCAGCCAACCTTACAGGGGTGACGAGACCCAGTACTTC. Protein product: CASSQPYRGDETQYF.

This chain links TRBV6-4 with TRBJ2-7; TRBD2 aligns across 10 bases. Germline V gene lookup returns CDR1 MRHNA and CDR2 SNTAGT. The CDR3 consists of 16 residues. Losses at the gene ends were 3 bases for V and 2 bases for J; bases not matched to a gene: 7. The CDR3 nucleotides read TGTGCCAGCAGTGATTTAACTAGCGGGATAACCTACGAGCAGTACTTC. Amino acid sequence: CASSDLTSGITYEQYF.

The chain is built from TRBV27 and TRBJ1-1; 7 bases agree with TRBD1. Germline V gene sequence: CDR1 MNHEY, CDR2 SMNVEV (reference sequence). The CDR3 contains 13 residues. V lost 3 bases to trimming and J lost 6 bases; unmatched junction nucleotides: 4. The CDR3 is CASSLFRGAEAFF. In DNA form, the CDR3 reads TGTGCCAGCAGTTTGTTCAGGGGGGCTGAAGCTTTCTTT.

CDR3 in DNA: TGTGCCAGCAGCTTACTAGTCGAAGGCGGGGAGCTGTTTTTT. Its translation: CASSLLVEGGELFF. The V gene is TRBV5-8, the J gene TRBJ2-2; a weak D match, TRBD2 (5 bases). Trimming cost V 2 bases and J 7 bases, with 12 bases left between them. The CDR3 runs to 14 residues. CDR1 and CDR2 from the germline V gene are SGHTS and YDEGEE. The full variable domain, completed using reference TRBV5-8 and TRBJ2-2, is EAGVTQSPTHLIKTRGQQATLRCSPISGHTSVYWYQQALGLGLQFLLWYDEGEERNRGNFPPRFSGRQFPNYSSELNVNALELEDSALYLCASSLLVEGGELFFGEGSRLTVL.